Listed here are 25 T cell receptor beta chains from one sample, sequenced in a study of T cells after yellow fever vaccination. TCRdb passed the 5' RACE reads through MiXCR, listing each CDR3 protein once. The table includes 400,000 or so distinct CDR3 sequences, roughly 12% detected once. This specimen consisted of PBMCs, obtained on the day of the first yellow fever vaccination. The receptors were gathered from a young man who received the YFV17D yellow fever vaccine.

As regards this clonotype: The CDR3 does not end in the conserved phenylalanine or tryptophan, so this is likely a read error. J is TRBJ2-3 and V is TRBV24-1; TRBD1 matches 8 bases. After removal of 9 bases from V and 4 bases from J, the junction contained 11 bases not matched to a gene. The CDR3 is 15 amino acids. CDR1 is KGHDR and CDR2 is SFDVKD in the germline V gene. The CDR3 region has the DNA TGTGCCACCCGAGCCCGGGCAGGGGGCGCAGATACGCAGTATCTT. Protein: CATRARAGGADTQYL.

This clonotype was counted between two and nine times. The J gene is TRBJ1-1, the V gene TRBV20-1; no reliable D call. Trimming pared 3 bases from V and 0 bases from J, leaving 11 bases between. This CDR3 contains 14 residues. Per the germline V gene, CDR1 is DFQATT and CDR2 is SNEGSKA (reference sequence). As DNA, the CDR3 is TGCAGTGCTAGTCAAGGAGTCGTGAACACTGAAGCTTTCTTT. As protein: CSASQGVVNTEAFF.

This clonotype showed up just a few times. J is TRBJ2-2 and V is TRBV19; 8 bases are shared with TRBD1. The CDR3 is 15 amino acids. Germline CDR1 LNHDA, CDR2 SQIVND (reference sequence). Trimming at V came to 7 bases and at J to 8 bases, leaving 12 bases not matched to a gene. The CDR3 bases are TGTGCCAGTACCCCCGGCCCAGGGGGCTTAGGGGAGCTGTTTTTT. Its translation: CASTPGPGGLGELFF.

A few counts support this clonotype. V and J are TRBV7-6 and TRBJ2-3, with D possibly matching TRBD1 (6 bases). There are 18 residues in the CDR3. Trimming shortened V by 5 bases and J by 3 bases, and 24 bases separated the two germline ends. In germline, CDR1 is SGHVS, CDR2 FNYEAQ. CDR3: CASSPPRWGQGGTDTQYF. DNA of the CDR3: TGTGCCAGCAGCCCCCCCCGCTGGGGGCAGGGTGGGACAGATACGCAGTATTTT.

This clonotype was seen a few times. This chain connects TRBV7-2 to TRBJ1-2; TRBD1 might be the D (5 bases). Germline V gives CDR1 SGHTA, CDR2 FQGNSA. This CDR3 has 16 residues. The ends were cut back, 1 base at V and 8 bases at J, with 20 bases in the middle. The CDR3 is CASSLEVARRGEGYTF. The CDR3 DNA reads TGTGCCAGCAGCTTAGAAGTAGCCCGGCGGGGGGAAGGCTACACCTTC.

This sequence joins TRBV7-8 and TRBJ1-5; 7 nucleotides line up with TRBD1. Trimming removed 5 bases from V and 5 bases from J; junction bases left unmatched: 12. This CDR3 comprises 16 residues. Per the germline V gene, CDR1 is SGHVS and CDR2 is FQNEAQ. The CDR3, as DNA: TGTGCCAGCAGCCCCCGACAGGGCGGTTTTCATCAGCCCCAGCATTTT. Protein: CASSPRQGGFHQPQHF.

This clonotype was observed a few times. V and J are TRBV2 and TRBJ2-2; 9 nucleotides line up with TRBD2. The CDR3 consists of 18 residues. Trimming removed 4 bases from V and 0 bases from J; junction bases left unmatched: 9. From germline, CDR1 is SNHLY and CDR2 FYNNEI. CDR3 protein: CASSGVSGGQTNTGELFF. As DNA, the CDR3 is TGTGCCAGCAGTGGGGTTAGCGGGGGCCAAACGAACACCGGGGAGCTGTTTTTT.

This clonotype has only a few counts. CDR3 region: CAIRKWSGGTDTQYF. CDR3 DNA: TGTGCCATACGCAAGTGGAGCGGGGGCACAGATACGCAGTATTTT. This sequence joins TRBV6-1 and TRBJ2-3, with 7 positions matching TRBD2. Losses at the gene ends were 10 bases for V and 1 base for J; bases not matched to a gene: 11. Germline lookup yields CDR1 MNHNS and CDR2 SASEGT. The CDR3 runs 15 residues.

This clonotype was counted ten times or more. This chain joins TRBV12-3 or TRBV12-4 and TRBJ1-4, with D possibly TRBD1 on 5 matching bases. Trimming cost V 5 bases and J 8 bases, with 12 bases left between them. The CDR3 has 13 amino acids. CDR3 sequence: CASSGTRREKLFF. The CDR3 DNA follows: TGTGCCAGCAGTGGGACCCGGCGGGAAAAACTGTTTTTT.

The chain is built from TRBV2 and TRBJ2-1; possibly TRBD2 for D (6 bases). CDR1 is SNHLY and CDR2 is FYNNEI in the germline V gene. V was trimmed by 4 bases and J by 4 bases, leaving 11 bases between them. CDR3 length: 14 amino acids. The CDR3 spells CASSARDFYNEQFF. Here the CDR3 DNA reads TGTGCCAGCAGTGCCCGGGACTTTTACAATGAGCAGTTCTTC.

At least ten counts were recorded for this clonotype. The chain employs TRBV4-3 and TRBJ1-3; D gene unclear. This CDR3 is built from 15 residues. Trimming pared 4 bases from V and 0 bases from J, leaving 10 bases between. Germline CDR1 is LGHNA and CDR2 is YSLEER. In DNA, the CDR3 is TGCGCCAGCAGCCCCGGACCGGACTCTGGAAACACCATATATTTT. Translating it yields CASSPGPDSGNTIYF.

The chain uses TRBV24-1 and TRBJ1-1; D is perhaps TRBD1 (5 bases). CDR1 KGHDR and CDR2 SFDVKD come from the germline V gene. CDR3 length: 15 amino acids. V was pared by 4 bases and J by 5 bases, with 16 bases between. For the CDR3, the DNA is TGTGCCACCAGTGAGCAGTACCAGGGTAGAACTGAAGCTTTCTTT. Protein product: CATSEQYQGRTEAFF.

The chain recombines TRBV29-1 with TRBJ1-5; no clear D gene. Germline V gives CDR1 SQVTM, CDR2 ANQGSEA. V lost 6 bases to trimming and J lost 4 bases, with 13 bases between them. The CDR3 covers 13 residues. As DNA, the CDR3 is TGCAGCGTGGTACTGGCAGAAAATCAGCCCCAGCATTTT. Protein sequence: CSVVLAENQPQHF.

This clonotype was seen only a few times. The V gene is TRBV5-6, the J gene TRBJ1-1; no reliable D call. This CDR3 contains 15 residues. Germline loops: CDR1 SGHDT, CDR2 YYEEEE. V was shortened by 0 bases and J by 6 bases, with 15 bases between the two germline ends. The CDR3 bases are TGTGCCAGCAGCTTGGTGTCCTCCACCGCCGCTGAAGCTTTCTTT. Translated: CASSLVSSTAAEAFF.

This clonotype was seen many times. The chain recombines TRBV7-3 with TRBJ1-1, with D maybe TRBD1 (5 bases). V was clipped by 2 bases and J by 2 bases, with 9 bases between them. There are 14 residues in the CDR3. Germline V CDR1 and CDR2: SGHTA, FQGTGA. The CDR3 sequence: CASSLGASNTEAFF. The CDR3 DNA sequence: TGTGCCAGCAGCTTAGGGGCTTCCAACACTGAAGCTTTCTTT.

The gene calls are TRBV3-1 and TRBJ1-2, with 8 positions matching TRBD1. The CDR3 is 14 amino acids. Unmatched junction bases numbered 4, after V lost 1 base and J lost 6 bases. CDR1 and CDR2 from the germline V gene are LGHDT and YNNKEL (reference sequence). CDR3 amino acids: CASSQGRGRNGYTF. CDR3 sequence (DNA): TGTGCCAGCAGCCAAGGCAGGGGGCGAAATGGCTACACCTTC. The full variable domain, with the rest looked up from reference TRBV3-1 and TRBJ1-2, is DTAVSQTPKYLVTQMGNDKSIKCEQNLGHDTMYWYKQDSKKFLKIMFSYNNKELIINETVPNRFSPKSPDKAHLNLHINSLELGDSAVYFCASSQGRGRNGYTFGSGTRLTVV.

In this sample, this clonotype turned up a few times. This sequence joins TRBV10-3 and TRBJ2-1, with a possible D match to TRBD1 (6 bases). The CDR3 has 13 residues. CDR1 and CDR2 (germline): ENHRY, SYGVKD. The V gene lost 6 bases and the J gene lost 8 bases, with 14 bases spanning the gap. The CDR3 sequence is CAIRGAFIDEQFF. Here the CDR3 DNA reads TGTGCCATCAGGGGGGCCTTCATCGATGAGCAGTTCTTC.

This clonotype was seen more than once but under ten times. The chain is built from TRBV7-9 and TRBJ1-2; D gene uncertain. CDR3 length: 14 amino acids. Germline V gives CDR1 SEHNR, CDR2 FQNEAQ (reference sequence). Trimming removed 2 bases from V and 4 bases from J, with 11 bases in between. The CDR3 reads CASSLSSSFYGYTF. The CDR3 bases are TGTGCCAGCAGCTTAAGTTCATCTTTCTATGGCTACACCTTC.

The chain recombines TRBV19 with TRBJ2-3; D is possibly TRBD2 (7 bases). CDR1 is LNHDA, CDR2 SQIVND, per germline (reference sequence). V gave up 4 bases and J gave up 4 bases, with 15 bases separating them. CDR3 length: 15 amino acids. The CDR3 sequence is CASSKTHGGPDTQYF. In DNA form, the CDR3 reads TGTGCCAGTAGTAAGACCCACGGGGGGCCAGATACGCAGTATTTT.

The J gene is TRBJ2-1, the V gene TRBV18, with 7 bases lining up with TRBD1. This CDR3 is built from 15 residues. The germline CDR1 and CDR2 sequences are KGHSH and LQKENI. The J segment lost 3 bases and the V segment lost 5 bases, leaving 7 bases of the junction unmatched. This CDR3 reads CASSAPGQNYNEQFF. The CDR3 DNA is TGTGCCAGCTCAGCCCCGGGACAGAACTACAATGAGCAGTTCTTC.

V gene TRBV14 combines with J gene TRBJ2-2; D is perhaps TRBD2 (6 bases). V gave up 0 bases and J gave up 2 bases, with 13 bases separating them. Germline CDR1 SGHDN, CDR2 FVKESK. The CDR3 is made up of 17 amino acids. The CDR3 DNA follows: TGTGCCAGCAGCCAAGATAAGGAGGGCTCAAACACCGGGGAGCTGTTTTTT. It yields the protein CASSQDKEGSNTGELFF.

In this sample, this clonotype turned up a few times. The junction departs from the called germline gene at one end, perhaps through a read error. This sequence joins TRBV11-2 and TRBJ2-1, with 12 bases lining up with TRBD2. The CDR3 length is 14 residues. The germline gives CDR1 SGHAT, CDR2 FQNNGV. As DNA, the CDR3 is TGTGCCAGCAGCCGCGGGCCCCCTAGCGGGGGGGCTCTCTTC. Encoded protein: CASSRGPPSGGALF.

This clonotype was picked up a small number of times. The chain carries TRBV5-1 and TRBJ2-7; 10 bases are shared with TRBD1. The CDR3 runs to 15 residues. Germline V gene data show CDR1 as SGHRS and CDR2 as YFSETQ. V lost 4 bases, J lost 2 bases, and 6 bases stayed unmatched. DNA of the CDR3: TGCGCCAGCAGCCTATGGGACAGGGGAACCTACGAGCAGTACTTC. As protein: CASSLWDRGTYEQYF.

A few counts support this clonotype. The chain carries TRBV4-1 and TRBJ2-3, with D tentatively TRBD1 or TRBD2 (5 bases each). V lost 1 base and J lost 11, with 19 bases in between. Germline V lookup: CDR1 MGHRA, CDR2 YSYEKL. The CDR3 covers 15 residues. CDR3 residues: CASSQVKGPRFQQYF. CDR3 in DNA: TGCGCCAGCAGCCAAGTAAAGGGACCCCGCTTTCAGCAGTATTTT.

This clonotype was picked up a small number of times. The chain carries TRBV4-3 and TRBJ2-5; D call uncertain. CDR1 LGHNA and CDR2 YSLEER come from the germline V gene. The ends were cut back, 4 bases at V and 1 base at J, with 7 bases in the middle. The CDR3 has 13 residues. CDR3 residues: CASSPQVQETQYF. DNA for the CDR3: TGCGCCAGCAGCCCCCAGGTCCAAGAGACCCAGTACTTC.